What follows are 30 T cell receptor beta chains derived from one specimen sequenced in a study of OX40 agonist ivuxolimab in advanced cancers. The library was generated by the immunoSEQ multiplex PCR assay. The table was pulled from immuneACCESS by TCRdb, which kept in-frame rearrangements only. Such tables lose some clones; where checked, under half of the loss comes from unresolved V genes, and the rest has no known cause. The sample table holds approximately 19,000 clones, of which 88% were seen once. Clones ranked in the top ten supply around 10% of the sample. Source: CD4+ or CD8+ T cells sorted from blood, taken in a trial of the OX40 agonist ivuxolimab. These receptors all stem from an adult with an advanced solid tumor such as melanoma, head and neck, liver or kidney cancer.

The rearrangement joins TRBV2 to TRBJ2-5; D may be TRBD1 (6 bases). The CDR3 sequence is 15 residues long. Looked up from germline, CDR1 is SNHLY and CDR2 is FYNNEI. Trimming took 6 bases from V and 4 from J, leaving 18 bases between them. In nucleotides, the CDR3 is TGTGCCAGCAGCCCCAGGGGCCCAGGGCGAGAGACCCAGTACTTC. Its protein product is CASSPRGPGRETQYF.

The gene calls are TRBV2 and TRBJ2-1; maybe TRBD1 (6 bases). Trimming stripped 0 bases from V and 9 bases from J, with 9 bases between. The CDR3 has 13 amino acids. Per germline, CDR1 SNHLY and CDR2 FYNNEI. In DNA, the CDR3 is TGTGCCAGCAGTGAAGCTTGGGGGCGTGAGCAGTTCTTC. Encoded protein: CASSEAWGREQFF.

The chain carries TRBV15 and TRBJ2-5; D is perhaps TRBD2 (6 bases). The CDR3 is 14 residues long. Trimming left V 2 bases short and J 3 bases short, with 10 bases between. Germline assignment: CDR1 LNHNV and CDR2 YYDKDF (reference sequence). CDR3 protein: CATSRPWGEETQYF. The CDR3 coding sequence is TGTGCCACCAGCAGACCCTGGGGGGAAGAGACCCAGTACTTC. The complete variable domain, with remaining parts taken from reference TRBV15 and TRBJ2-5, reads DAMVIQNPRYQVTQFGKPVTLSCSQTLNHNVMYWYQQKSSQAPKLLFHYYDKDFNNEADTPDNFQSRRPNTSFCFLDIRSPGLGDTAMYLCATSRPWGEETQYFGPGTRLLVL.

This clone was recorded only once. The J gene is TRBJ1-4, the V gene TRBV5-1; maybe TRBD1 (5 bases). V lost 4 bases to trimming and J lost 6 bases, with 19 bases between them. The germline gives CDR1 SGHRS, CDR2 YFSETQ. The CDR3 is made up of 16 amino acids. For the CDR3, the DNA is TGCGCCAGCAGCCGTGAGGCTGGGACGGGCGATGAAAAACTGTTTTTT. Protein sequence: CASSREAGTGDEKLFF.

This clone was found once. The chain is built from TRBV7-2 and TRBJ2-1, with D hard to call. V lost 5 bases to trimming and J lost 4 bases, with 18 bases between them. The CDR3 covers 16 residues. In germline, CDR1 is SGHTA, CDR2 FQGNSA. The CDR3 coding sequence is TGTGCCAGCAGCCCCTCCGATTCGTCCCCTTACAATGAGCAGTTCTTC. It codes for CASSPSDSSPYNEQFF.

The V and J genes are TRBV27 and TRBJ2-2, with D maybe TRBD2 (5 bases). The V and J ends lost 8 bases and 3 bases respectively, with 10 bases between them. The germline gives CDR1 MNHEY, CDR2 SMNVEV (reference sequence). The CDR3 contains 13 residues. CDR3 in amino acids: CASQRGYTGELFF. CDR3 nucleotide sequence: TGTGCCAGCCAACGAGGGTACACCGGGGAGCTGTTTTTT.

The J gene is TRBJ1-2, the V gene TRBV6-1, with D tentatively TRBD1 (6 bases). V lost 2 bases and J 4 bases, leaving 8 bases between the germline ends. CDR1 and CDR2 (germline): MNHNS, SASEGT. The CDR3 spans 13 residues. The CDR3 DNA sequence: TGTGCCAGCAGTGAACGGGGGGCCTATGGCTACACCTTC. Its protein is CASSERGAYGYTF.

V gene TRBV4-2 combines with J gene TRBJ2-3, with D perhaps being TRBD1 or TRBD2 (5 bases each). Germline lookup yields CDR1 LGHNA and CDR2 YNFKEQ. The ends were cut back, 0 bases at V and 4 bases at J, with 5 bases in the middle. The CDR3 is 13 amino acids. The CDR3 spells CASSQEGADTQYF. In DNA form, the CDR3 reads TGTGCCAGCAGCCAAGAGGGGGCAGATACGCAGTATTTT.

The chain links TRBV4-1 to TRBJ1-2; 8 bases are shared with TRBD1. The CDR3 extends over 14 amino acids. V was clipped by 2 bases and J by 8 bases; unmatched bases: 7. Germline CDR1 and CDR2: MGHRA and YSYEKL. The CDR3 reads CASSQRGAGGGYTF. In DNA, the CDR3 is TGCGCCAGCAGCCAAAGAGGGGCAGGGGGCGGCTACACCTTC.

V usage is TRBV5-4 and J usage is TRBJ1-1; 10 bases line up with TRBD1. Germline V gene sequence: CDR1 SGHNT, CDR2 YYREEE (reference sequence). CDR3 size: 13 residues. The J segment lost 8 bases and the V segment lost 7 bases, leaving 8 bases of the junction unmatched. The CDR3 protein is CASRGQGPEEAFF. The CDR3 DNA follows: TGTGCCAGCCGGGGACAGGGGCCGGAGGAAGCTTTCTTT.

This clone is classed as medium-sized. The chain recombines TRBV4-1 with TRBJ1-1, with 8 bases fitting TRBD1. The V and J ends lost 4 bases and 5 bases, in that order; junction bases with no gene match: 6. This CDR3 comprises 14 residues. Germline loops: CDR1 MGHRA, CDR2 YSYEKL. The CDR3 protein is CASSPGQGGTEAFF. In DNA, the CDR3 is TGCGCCAGCAGCCCCGGACAGGGAGGGACTGAAGCTTTCTTT.

This CDR3 reads CASSPDRNTGELFF. CDR3 bases: TGTGCCAGCAGCCCGGACAGGAACACCGGGGAGCTGTTTTTT. The genes are TRBV13 and TRBJ2-2, with D possibly matching TRBD1 (6 bases). V lost 5 bases and J lost 1, with 8 bases in between. This CDR3 contains 14 residues. Germline loops: CDR1 PRHDT, CDR2 FYEKMQ (reference sequence).

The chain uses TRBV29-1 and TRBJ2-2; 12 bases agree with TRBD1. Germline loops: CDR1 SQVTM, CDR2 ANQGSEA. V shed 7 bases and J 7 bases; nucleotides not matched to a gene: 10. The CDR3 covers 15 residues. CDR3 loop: CSAGGGQGAVGELFF. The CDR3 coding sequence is TGCAGCGCCGGGGGGGGACAGGGGGCTGTCGGGGAGCTGTTTTTT.

CDR3: CASSGGPLGQYF. CDR3 bases: TGTGCCAGTAGTGGCGGGCCCCTTGGGCAGTACTTC. The rearrangement joins TRBV19 to TRBJ2-7; D may be TRBD2 (5 bases). This CDR3 is 12 amino acids long. CDR1 and CDR2 (germline): LNHDA, SQIVND (reference sequence). The germline V and J ends were trimmed by 5 bases and 9 bases, with 14 bases remaining between them.

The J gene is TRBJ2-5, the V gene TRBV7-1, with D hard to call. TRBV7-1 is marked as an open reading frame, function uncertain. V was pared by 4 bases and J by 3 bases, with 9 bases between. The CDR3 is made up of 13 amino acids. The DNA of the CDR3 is TGTGCCAGCAGCTTAGTGCTAAAAGAGACCCAGTACTTC. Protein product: CASSLVLKETQYF.

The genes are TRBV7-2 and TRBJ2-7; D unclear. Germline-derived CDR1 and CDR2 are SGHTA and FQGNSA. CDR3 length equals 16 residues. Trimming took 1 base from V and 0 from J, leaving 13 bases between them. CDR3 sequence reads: CASSLGDFYPSYEQYF. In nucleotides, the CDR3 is TGTGCCAGCAGCTTAGGTGACTTCTACCCCTCCTACGAGCAGTACTTC.

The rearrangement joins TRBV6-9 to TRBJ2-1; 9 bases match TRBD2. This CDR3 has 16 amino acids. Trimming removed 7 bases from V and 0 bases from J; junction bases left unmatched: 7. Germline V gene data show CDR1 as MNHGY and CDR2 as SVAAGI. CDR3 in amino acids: CASTLAGTFSYNEQFF. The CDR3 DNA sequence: TGTGCCAGCACCCTAGCGGGGACTTTCTCCTACAATGAGCAGTTCTTC.

CDR3 residues: CAISAWTGRTSRTEAFF. CDR3 nucleotides: TGTGCCATCAGTGCATGGACAGGGAGGACGTCGCGCACTGAAGCTTTCTTT. The chain carries TRBV10-3 and TRBJ1-1; 8 bases line up with TRBD1. The junction had 14 bases not matched to a gene; V was cut back by 4 bases and J by 4 bases. Germline V gene lookup returns CDR1 ENHRY and CDR2 SYGVKD. CDR3 size: 17 residues.

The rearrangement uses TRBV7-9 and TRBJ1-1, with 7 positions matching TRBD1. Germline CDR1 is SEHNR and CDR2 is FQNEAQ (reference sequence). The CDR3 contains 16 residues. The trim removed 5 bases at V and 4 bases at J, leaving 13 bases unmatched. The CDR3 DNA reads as TGTGCCAGCAGCACTTCACTCAGGGGGTGGAGCACTGAAGCTTTCTTT. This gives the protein CASSTSLRGWSTEAFF. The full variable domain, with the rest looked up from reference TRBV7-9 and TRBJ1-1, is DTGVSQNPRHKITKRGQNVTFRCDPISEHNRLYWYRQTLGQGPEFLTYFQNEAQLEKSRLLSDRFSAERPKGSFSTLEIQRTEQGDSAMYLCASSTSLRGWSTEAFFGQGTRLTVV.

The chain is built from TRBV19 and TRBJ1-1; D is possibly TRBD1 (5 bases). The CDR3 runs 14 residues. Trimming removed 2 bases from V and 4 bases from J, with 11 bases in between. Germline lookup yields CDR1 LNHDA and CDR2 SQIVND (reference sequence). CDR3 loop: CASSITGGSTEAFF. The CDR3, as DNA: TGTGCCAGTAGTATAACGGGGGGGAGCACTGAAGCTTTCTTT.

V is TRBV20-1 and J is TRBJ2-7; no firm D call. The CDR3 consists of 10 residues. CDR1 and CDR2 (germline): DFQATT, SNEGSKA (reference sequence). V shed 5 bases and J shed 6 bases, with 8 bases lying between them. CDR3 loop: CSADPGEQYF. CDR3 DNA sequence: TGCAGTGCTGACCCCGGCGAGCAGTACTTC.

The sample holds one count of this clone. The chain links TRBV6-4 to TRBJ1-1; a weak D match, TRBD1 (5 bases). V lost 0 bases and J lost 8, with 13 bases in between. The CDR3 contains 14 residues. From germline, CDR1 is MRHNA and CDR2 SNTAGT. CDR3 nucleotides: TGTGCCAGCAGTGACTCAGGCCGCCGGGGCGAAGCTTTCTTT. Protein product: CASSDSGRRGEAFF.

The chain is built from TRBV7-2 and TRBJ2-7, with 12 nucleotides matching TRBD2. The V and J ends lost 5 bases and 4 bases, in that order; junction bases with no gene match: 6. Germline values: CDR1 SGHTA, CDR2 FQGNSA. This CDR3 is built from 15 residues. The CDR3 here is CASSPGLAGKYEQYF. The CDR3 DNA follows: TGTGCCAGCAGCCCCGGACTAGCGGGAAAGTACGAGCAGTACTTC.

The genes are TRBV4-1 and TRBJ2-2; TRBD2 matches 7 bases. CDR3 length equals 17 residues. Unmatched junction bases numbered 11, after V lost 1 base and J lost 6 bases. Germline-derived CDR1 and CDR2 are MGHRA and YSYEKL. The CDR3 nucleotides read TGCGCCAGCAGCCAAGGGGTTCTGCGGGAGAGGGCCGGGGAGCTGTTTTTT. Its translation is CASSQGVLRERAGELFF.

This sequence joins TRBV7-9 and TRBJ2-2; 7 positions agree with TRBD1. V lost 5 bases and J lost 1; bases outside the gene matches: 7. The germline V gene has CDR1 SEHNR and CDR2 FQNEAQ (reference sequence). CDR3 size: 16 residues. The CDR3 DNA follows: TGTGCCAGCAGCAGGGGACAGACAGGGAACACCGGGGAGCTGTTTTTT. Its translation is CASSRGQTGNTGELFF. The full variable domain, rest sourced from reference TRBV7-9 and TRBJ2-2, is DTGVSQNPRHKITKRGQNVTFRCDPISEHNRLYWYRQTLGQGPEFLTYFQNEAQLEKSRLLSDRFSAERPKGSFSTLEIQRTEQGDSAMYLCASSRGQTGNTGELFFGEGSRLTVL.

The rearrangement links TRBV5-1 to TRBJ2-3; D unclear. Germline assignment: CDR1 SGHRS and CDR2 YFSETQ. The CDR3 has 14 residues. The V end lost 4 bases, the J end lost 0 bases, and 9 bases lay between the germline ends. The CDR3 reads CASSPPTSTDTQYF. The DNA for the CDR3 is TGCGCCAGCAGCCCTCCTACTAGCACAGATACGCAGTATTTT.

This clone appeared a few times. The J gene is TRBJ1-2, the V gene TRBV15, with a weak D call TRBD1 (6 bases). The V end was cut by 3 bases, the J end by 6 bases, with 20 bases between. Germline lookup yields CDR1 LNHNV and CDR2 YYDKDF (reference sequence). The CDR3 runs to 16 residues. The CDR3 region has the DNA TGTGCCACCAGCAGGACAGAACAGGGAGGGGCCGATGGCTACACCTTC. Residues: CATSRTEQGGADGYTF.

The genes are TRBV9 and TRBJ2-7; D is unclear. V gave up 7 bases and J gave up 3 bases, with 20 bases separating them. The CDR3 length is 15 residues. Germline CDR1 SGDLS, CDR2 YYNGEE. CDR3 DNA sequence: TGTGCCAGCTCCTCAAAGGCAGAGAACTACTACGAGCAGTACTTC. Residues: CASSSKAENYYEQYF.

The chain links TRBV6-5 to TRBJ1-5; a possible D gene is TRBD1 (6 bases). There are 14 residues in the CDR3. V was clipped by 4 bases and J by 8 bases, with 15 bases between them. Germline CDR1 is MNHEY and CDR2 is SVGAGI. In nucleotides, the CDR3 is TGTGCCAGCAGTTTATTAGGCAGGGGTGAGCCCCAGCATTTT. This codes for CASSLLGRGEPQHF.

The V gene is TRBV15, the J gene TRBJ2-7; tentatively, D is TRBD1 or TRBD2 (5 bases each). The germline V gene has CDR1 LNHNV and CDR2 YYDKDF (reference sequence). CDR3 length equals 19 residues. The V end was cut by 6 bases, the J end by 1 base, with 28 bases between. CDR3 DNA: TGTGCCACCAGGGAACTCCCCGGGACCCTACCGTTGGGGTCCTACGAGCAGTACTTC. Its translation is CATRELPGTLPLGSYEQYF.